This TCR beta chain came from a study of post-analysis software for immune sequencing data. Findings and limits, study-wide: About five TRBV segments were more frequent in patients than controls; TRBV5-6, TRBV5-1 and TRBV20-1 belonged to this group. Significantly lower normalized Chao1 diversity was seen in multiple sclerosis patients than in controls.

Each TCR beta cDNA library carried unique molecular identifiers. It was from roughly 1 to 10 million T cells that approximately 500,000 cDNA molecules came. Each CDR3 protein gets one entry after TCRdb re-called the PCR reads with MiXCR. The table shows approximately 730,000 distinct CDR3 sequences, with less than 35% occurring only once. Germline V CDR1 and CDR2: SGHNT, YYREEE (reference sequence). V gave up 3 bases and J gave up 0 bases, with 17 bases separating them. The CDR3 length is 17 residues. Regarding this clonotype: Its antigen is unknown.

Sequencing was performed on blood. This clonotype originated in a girl aged 10 to 17 with multiple sclerosis. The V gene is TRBV5-4, the J gene TRBJ2-3; D call uncertain. CDR3 protein: CASSSRWPPSSTDTQYF. In nucleotides, the CDR3 is TGTGCCAGCAGCTCTAGATGGCCTCCCTCTAGCACAGATACGCAGTATTTT.